This T cell receptor (beta chain) was recorded in a study of blood T cell repertoires in COVID-19. This table comes from immunoSEQ multiplex PCR, and its TCRdb copy is limited to in-frame clones, with some not included. The sample contains approximately 130,000 clones, approximately 77% of which appear only once. The CDR3 spans 16 residues. Germline V gives CDR1 GTSNPN, CDR2 SVGIG (reference sequence). V lost 0 bases to trimming and J lost 4 bases; unmatched junction nucleotides: 10. This chain links TRBV30 with TRBJ2-7; 9 bases are a match to TRBD1. This sequence was found in a human donor in a cohort sampled during active COVID-19. Sequencing input: peripheral blood. In nucleotides, the CDR3 is TGTGCCTGGAGTGTACCCGGGACAGGGAGTTTTTACGAGCAGTACTTC. This codes for CAWSVPGTGSFYEQYF.